What follows describes a single T cell receptor beta chain. Its antigen is as yet unknown. This specimen comes from a study of cytomegalovirus exposure and HLA in healthy donors. Overall study results and limits: It was reported that the classifier diagnosed cytomegalovirus status with high specificity and sensitivity in both the original and validation cohorts.

Repertoires were generated with immunoSEQ multiplex PCR, while TCRdb's copy carries only in-frame clones and drops some. The sample comprises 160,000 or so clones, about 83% of which are singletons, and approximately 1.5% rests with the top ten. The sequenced material came from PBMCs. The sequence was obtained from a woman aged 30 to 39 in good health and CMV-seronegative.

The CDR3 coding sequence is TGTGCCAGCAGCTTAGCTAGTCTGACTCCCCTTGGGGAGCAGTACTTC. Encoded protein: CASSLASLTPLGEQYF. The chain combines TRBV7-6 with TRBJ2-7; the D is unclear. This CDR3 is 16 amino acids long. The germline V and J ends were trimmed by 0 bases and 7 bases, with 19 bases remaining between them. The germline CDR1 and CDR2 sequences are SGHVS and FNYEAQ. Full variable domain (missing parts from reference TRBV7-6 and TRBJ2-7): GAGVSQSPRYKVTKRGQDVALRCDPISGHVSLYWYRQALGQGPEFLTYFNYEAQQDKSGLPNDRFSAERPEGSISTLTIQRTEQRDSAMYRCASSLASLTPLGEQYFGPGTRLTVT.